This T cell receptor (beta chain) was recorded in a study of T-cell memory formation after mild COVID-19. This CDR3 has 14 residues. The V end lost 1 base, the J end lost 9 bases, and 13 bases lay between the germline ends. CDR1 is SGHVS, CDR2 FNYEAQ, per germline. One entry per CDR3 protein, called by TCRdb with MiXCR from the 5' RACE reads. Of approximately 16,000 distinct CDR3 sequences in the sample, around 25% were seen once. This TCR was recovered from a man younger than 30 who had mild COVID-19 (a few samples of this study predate the infection). Cell type and time point are not known. The V and J genes are TRBV7-6 and TRBJ2-1; D perhaps matches TRBD1 (6 bases). Sequenced input: PBMCs or a T cell subset sorted from them (not recorded which). The DNA for the CDR3 is TGTGCCAGCAGCTTAGGCCGGCAGGGGAGTGAGCAGTTCTTC. This codes for CASSLGRQGSEQFF.